What follows are 8 T cell receptor beta chains derived from one specimen sequenced in a study of T-cell memory formation after mild COVID-19. TCRdb redid the calling of the 5' RACE reads with MiXCR, one entry per CDR3 protein. The sample has 45,000 or so distinct CDR3 sequences, approximately 7% seen once. Sequencing used PBMCs or a T cell subset sorted from them (not recorded which). The source of these receptors is an adult who had mild COVID-19 (a few samples of this study predate the infection). Cell type and time point are not known.

The V and J genes are TRBV9 and TRBJ1-2; no firm D call. The CDR3 runs 17 residues. The germline gives CDR1 SGDLS, CDR2 YYNGEE. Trimming removed 4 bases from V and 8 bases from J, with 27 bases in between. CDR3 in amino acids: CASSPRGVDPLPGGYTF. The CDR3 nucleotides are TGTGCCAGCAGCCCCCGTGGTGTGGACCCCTTACCGGGAGGCTACACCTTC.

This clonotype showed up just a few times. V usage is TRBV12-3 or TRBV12-4 and J usage is TRBJ2-1; D could derive from TRBD1 or TRBD2 (5 bases each). The CDR3 contains 14 residues. Trimming took off 6 bases at V and 5 bases at J, with 14 bases between the two ends. The CDR3 is CASSPRDPNNEQFF. For the CDR3, the DNA is TGTGCCAGCAGCCCCAGGGACCCCAACAATGAGCAGTTCTTC.

This clonotype was detected ten times or more. The chain carries TRBV20-1 and TRBJ1-5; D unresolved. Trimming removed 6 bases from V and 6 bases from J, with 21 bases in between. CDR1 is DFQATT, CDR2 SNEGSKA, per germline (reference sequence). The CDR3 spans 15 residues. CDR3 nucleotide sequence: TGCAGTGCCAACCCGGGTGGTGTGTTGTTTCAGCCCCAGCATTTT. Encoded protein: CSANPGGVLFQPQHF.

This sequence joins TRBV7-8 and TRBJ2-1; 10 positions match TRBD2. V lost 2 bases and J lost 7; bases outside the gene matches: 5. The CDR3 consists of 15 residues. From germline, CDR1 is SGHVS and CDR2 FQNEAQ. The CDR3 sequence is CASSLRLAGVNEQFF. The CDR3, as DNA: TGTGCCAGCAGCTTACGTCTAGCGGGAGTGAATGAGCAGTTCTTC.

This clonotype appeared many times. J is TRBJ1-6 and V is TRBV20-1; a possible D gene is TRBD1 (5 bases). The CDR3 length is 15 residues. Germline CDR1 is DFQATT and CDR2 is SNEGSKA (reference sequence). The V and J ends lost 2 bases and 2 bases respectively, with 10 bases between them. CDR3 region: CSARTQDTYNSPLHF. The CDR3 DNA follows: TGCAGTGCTAGAACACAGGATACCTATAATTCACCCCTCCACTTT.

This clonotype was seen at least ten times. The chain couples TRBV10-3 to TRBJ1-1; D call uncertain. Trimming left V 4 bases short and J 4 bases short, with 10 bases between. In germline, CDR1 is ENHRY, CDR2 SYGVKD. This CDR3 region has 13 residues. The CDR3 sequence: CAISVDRGTEAFF. The CDR3 DNA follows: TGTGCCATCAGTGTCGACCGGGGCACTGAAGCTTTCTTT.

This clonotype was found many times. The CDR3 DNA is TGTGCCAGCAGCGTCGACAGGGGGCAAGAGACCCAGTACTTC. It specifies CASSVDRGQETQYF. The chain links TRBV7-2 to TRBJ2-5; 9 positions agree with TRBD1. The CDR3 contains 14 residues. The germline gives CDR1 SGHTA, CDR2 FQGNSA. V gave up 5 bases and J gave up 2 bases; unmatched junction bases: 3.

In nucleotides, the CDR3 is TGTGCCAGCAGCCCGGAGGGCGGGGCTGTGTTTGATACGCAGTATTTT. Encoded protein: CASSPEGGAVFDTQYF. V is TRBV7-2 and J is TRBJ2-3; tentative D call: TRBD2 (6 bases). Trimming took off 5 bases at V and 6 bases at J, with 21 bases between the two ends. The germline V gene encodes CDR1 SGHTA and CDR2 FQGNSA. This CDR3 comprises 16 residues.